A selection of T cell receptor beta chains follows, all from one sample in a study of cytomegalovirus exposure and HLA in healthy donors. Profiling relied on immunoSEQ multiplex PCR, and the TCRdb table lists in-frame clones only, not all of them. This sample has 120,000 or so clones, with over 65% found just once. The sample consisted of PBMCs. These receptors originate from a man younger than 35 in good health and CMV-seropositive. The CDR3 runs from the conserved cysteine through the conserved F or W. A D gene is named only where the DNA matches it firmly. Rows may omit the clone size; those that give it use once, few, many or a size class.

D gene	clone size	V gene	J gene	CDR3 DNA	CDR3 protein
.	.	TRBV19	TRBJ1-5	TGTGCCAGTAGTATACTGCCAGGAGGAGGTGTCAATCAGCCCCAGCATTTT	CASSILPGGGVNQPQHF
.	.	TRBV7-9	TRBJ1-5	TGTGCCAGCAGCTTTTACGGAGCTAGCAATCAGCCCCAGCATTTT	CASSFYGASNQPQHF
TRBD2	.	TRBV9	TRBJ2-1	TGTGCCAGCAGCGTCGGACTAGCGGGGTCGTACAATGAGCAGTTCTTC	CASSVGLAGSYNEQFF
.	.	TRBV7-8	TRBJ2-7	TGTGCCAGCAGCTTAAGAGGGGGTGAGCAGTACTTC	CASSLRGGEQYF
TRBD1	.	TRBV6-4	TRBJ2-3	TGTGCCAGCGGTGACGGACAGGGCACAGATACGCAGTATTTT	CASGDGQGTDTQYF
TRBD2	.	TRBV28	TRBJ2-3	TGTGCCAGCAGTTTCCAGCTCGGGGGGGATACGCAGTATTTT	CASSFQLGGDTQYF
.	.	TRBV30	TRBJ1-4	TGTGCCTGGAACGAAGGGGGACATGAAAAACTGTTTTTT	CAWNEGGHEKLFF
.	.	TRBV5-5	TRBJ2-7	TGTGCCAGCAGCTTCCGACTCGGAACCTCCTACGAGCAGTACTTC	CASSFRLGTSYEQYF
.	.	TRBV2	TRBJ1-2	TGTGCCAGCAGCGAACAGGCTACCTATGGCTACACCTTC	CASSEQATYGYTF
.	.	TRBV4-1	TRBJ1-2	TGCGCCAGCAGCCAAGGACCTTTAGCTAGCTATGGCTACACCTTC	CASSQGPLASYGYTF
.	.	TRBV2	TRBJ1-1	TGTGCCAGCACGAGAGAGAACACTGAAGCTTTCTTT	CASTRENTEAFF
.	.	TRBV4-1	TRBJ2-3	TGCGCCAGCAGCCAAGACCAGTTAACAGATACGCAGTATTTT	CASSQDQLTDTQYF
TRBD1	.	TRBV19	TRBJ1-5	TGTGCCAGTAGTACTAACGACAGGGCCCTCAATCAGCCCCAGCATTTT	CASSTNDRALNQPQHF
TRBD2	.	TRBV11-2	TRBJ2-3	TGTGCCAGCAGCCCGGGGGGAGATACGCAGTATTTT	CASSPGGDTQYF
.	.	TRBV1	TRBJ1-5	TGCACCAGCAGCCAGGGTTTGAGGCCGTCCTACCCCAATCAGCCCCAGCATTTT	CTSSQGLRPSYPNQPQHF
.	.	TRBV6-6	TRBJ1-1	TGTGCCAGCAGTTACTCGGCCCTTGCAGCTTTCTTT	CASSYSALAAFF
.	.	TRBV6-1	TRBJ1-1	TGTGCCAGCAGGGGCCCCAACGAAGCTTTCTTT	CASRGPNEAFF
TRBD1	.	TRBV19	TRBJ2-4	TGTGCCAGTCGTGGGACAGGGAAAAACATTCAGTACTTC	CASRGTGKNIQYF
TRBD1	.	TRBV14	TRBJ1-2	TGTGCCAGCAGCCAAGGAGGGACAGGGGGAGGTGGCTACACCTTC	CASSQGGTGGGGYTF
TRBD1	.	TRBV27	TRBJ2-7	TGTGCCAGCAGTTGGAGCAGGGGGCCCAACGAGCAGTACTTC	CASSWSRGPNEQYF
TRBD1	.	TRBV5-6	TRBJ1-1	TGTGCCAGCAGCTTGGGGACAGGGTTATGGACTGAAGCTTTCTTT	CASSLGTGLWTEAFF
.	.	TRBV4-1	TRBJ1-2	TGCGCCAGCAGCCAACCCGACAGAGAGCTTAACTATGGCTACACCTTC	CASSQPDRELNYGYTF
.	.	TRBV6-4	TRBJ2-1	TGTGCCAGCAGTGACTCGGGGCAGGCCTACAATGAGCAGTTCTTC	CASSDSGQAYNEQFF
.	few	TRBV6-6	TRBJ1-1	TGTGCCAGCAGGCCTCAGTGGAACACTGAAGCTTTCTTT	CASRPQWNTEAFF
TRBD1	.	TRBV6-1	TRBJ1-4	TGTGCCAGCAGTGAAGGACAGGGGGCTGGGGAAAAACTGTTTTTT	CASSEGQGAGEKLFF
TRBD2	.	TRBV5-1	TRBJ2-3	TGCGCCAGCAGCCTCGGGACTAGCGGCCTAGATACGCAGTATTTT	CASSLGTSGLDTQYF
.	.	TRBV6-1	TRBJ1-1	TGTGCCAGCAGTGACCTCTTTTACACTGAAGCTTTCTTT	CASSDLFYTEAFF
.	once	TRBV5-1	TRBJ1-6	TGCGCCAGCAGCTTGGTTCCAGGGGACGATTCACCCCTCCACTTT	CASSLVPGDDSPLHF
.	.	TRBV6-5	TRBJ1-4	TGTGCCAGCAGGGTTAGCGCTAATGAAAAACTGTTTTTT	CASRVSANEKLFF
TRBD2	.	TRBV2	TRBJ2-7	TGTGCCAGCAGTCAGACTAGCGGGGGAAACCTGTACGAGCAGTACTTC	CASSQTSGGNLYEQYF
TRBD2	once	TRBV7-3	TRBJ2-1	TGTGCCAGCAGCTTAAGTAGCGGGGAAGACCCTGAATACAATGAGCAGTTCTTC	CASSLSSGEDPEYNEQFF
.	.	TRBV19	TRBJ2-2	TGTGCCAGTCCGACACCCTCCACCGGGGAGCTGTTTTTT	CASPTPSTGELFF
.	.	TRBV30	TRBJ2-2	TGTGCCTGGAGGGGTAGCTCGGCCGGGGAGCTGTTTTTT	CAWRGSSAGELFF
TRBD1	.	TRBV19	TRBJ1-4	TGTGCCAGTAGTTCTTACAGGGGGACTAATGAAAAACTGTTTTTT	CASSSYRGTNEKLFF
.	.	TRBV6-5	TRBJ1-3	TGTGCCAGCAGAACCTCGGACAGAGCTGGAAACACCATATATTTT	CASRTSDRAGNTIYF
.	.	TRBV7-6	TRBJ2-7	TGTGCCAGCAGCACTAGGGGGGGCAGCTACGAGCAGTACTTC	CASSTRGGSYEQYF
TRBD1	.	TRBV11-3	TRBJ2-1	TGTGCCAGCAGCTTAGGGACAGGAACTCAGGAGTTCTTC	CASSLGTGTQEFF
.	.	TRBV6-4	TRBJ1-4	TGTGCCAGCAGTGACTCGAGTCCAAAAGACAGGAGTGAAAAACTGTTTTTT	CASSDSSPKDRSEKLFF
.	.	TRBV6-1	TRBJ1-3	TGTGCCAGCAGTGTAGGGGGCTCTGGAAACACCATATATTTT	CASSVGGSGNTIYF
TRBD1	.	TRBV27	TRBJ1-4	TGTGCCACCGCCACAGGGGGCACTAATGAAAAACTGTTTTTT	CATATGGTNEKLFF
TRBD2	.	TRBV27	TRBJ2-7	TGTGCCAGCAGTCCAATCCCGGTACAAGCGGGGGGGTACGAGCAGTACTTC	CASSPIPVQAGGYEQYF
.	.	TRBV27	TRBJ2-1	TGTGCCAGCAGTTGGGGGGATGAGCAGTTCTTC	CASSWGDEQFF
TRBD1	.	TRBV5-4	TRBJ1-1	TGTGCCAGCAGACTTGGACAGGCCAACACTGAAGCTTTCTTT	CASRLGQANTEAFF